These 23 T cell receptor beta chains were sequenced from one sample in a study of long-term antiretroviral therapy in people with HIV. Version v3.0 of the immunoSEQ assay was performed at survey level. Assay used: immunoSEQ multiplex PCR; TCRdb lists only in-frame clones, some missing. The repertoire includes more than 25,000 clones, 95% to 98% of them detected once, and under 2.5% sits in the top ten. This sample comprised unsorted PBMCs, obtained 7.6 years after starting antiretroviral therapy. Receptor source: a man under 40 with HIV.

The rearrangement joins TRBV2 to TRBJ2-7; no reliable D call. The V gene's germline CDR1 is SNHLY and CDR2 FYNNEI. The ends were cut back, 6 bases at V and 2 bases at J, with 14 bases in the middle. The CDR3 length is 14 residues. CDR3 nucleotide sequence: TGTGCCAGCAGCGGACGGACCGGCCCCTACGAGCAGTACTTC. This gives the protein CASSGRTGPYEQYF.

The chain links TRBV7-2 to TRBJ2-7, with 8 bases identical to TRBD2. Germline loops: CDR1 SGHTA, CDR2 FQGNSA. The CDR3 contains 14 residues. J lost 7 bases, V lost 2 bases, and 7 bases had no gene match. CDR3 coding DNA: TGTGCCAGCAGCTTAACGGGGGGGCCACAAGAGCAGTACTTC. It codes for CASSLTGGPQEQYF.

The chain couples TRBV7-9 to TRBJ2-2; D remains unclear. The CDR3 has 15 amino acids. In germline, CDR1 is SEHNR, CDR2 FQNEAQ (reference sequence). Deletions cut 8 bases from V and 6 bases from J, with 19 bases between. The CDR3, as DNA: TGTGCCAGCGGGTCGTGGGCAGTACTTTCCGGGGAGCTGTTTTTT. It encodes CASGSWAVLSGELFF.

This sequence joins TRBV30 and TRBJ2-1; 8 nucleotides agree with TRBD2. CDR1 is GTSNPN and CDR2 is SVGIG in the germline V gene (reference sequence). This CDR3 has 13 residues. V was clipped by 3 bases and J by 4 bases; unmatched bases: 2. The CDR3 loop reads CAWRTSGYNEQFF. CDR3 nucleotide sequence: TGTGCCTGGAGAACTAGCGGTTACAATGAGCAGTTCTTC.

V and J are TRBV11-2 and TRBJ1-1; TRBD1 might be the D (5 bases). V was clipped by 4 bases and J by 0 bases, with 15 bases between them. The length of the CDR3 is 16 residues. The germline gives CDR1 SGHAT, CDR2 FQNNGV. CDR3 nucleotide sequence: TGTGCCAGCAGCTCCGGGAAGGGGCAAATGAACACTGAAGCTTTCTTT. This codes for CASSSGKGQMNTEAFF.

J is TRBJ1-5 and V is TRBV2, with D tentatively TRBD1 (5 bases). The germline gives CDR1 SNHLY, CDR2 FYNNEI. Trimming removed 7 bases from V and 1 base from J, with 14 bases in between. The CDR3 runs to 15 residues. Here the CDR3 DNA reads TGTGCCAGCACACGATTGGGGACGAGCAATCAGCCCCAGCATTTT. Amino acids: CASTRLGTSNQPQHF.

The chain carries TRBV27 and TRBJ2-7; D not resolved. The CDR3 covers 14 residues. From germline, CDR1 is MNHEY and CDR2 SMNVEV (reference sequence). Trimming pared 2 bases from V and 2 bases from J, leaving 10 bases between. DNA of the CDR3: TGTGCCAGCAGTTTACTGGCCGGAGCCTACGAGCAGTACTTC. Translating it yields CASSLLAGAYEQYF.

This clone was recorded once. The gene calls are TRBV5-1 and TRBJ1-1; no firm D call. Trimming took off 1 base at V and 0 bases at J, with 10 bases between the two ends. Germline lookup yields CDR1 SGHRS and CDR2 YFSETQ. The CDR3 has 15 residues. CDR3 residues: CASSLSPGMNTEAFF. In DNA form, the CDR3 reads TGCGCCAGCAGCTTGTCCCCGGGAATGAACACTGAAGCTTTCTTT.

In this sample, this clone turned up once. V is TRBV7-6 and J is TRBJ1-1, with D unresolved. Trimming removed 5 bases at V and 7 bases at J, with 14 bases between. Germline lookup yields CDR1 SGHVS and CDR2 FNYEAQ. The CDR3 loop spans 13 amino acids. This chain's CDR3 is CASSRGRGDEAFF. In DNA form, the CDR3 reads TGTGCCAGCAGCCGCGGGCGCGGGGATGAAGCTTTCTTT.

Turning to this clone: Sequence at one end of the junction differs from germline and may be a read error. The chain links TRBV10-2 to TRBJ2-7; TRBD2 matches at 11 bases. In germline, CDR1 is WSHSY, CDR2 SAAADI. The CDR3 has 15 residues. The chain's CDR3 is CATRGSSGRAYEQYF. The CDR3, as DNA: TGCGCCACCCGGGGTAGTAGCGGGAGGGCCTATGAGCAGTACTTC.

The chain combines TRBV14 with TRBJ1-3, with D possibly being TRBD1 (5 bases). Trimming left V 1 base short and J 3 bases short, with 13 bases between. The CDR3 contains 16 residues. The germline V gene encodes CDR1 SGHDN and CDR2 FVKESK. The CDR3 coding sequence is TGTGCCAGCAGCCAAGGAATCCGGACAAGTGGAAACACCATATATTTT. It translates to CASSQGIRTSGNTIYF.

The chain combines TRBV10-3 with TRBJ2-6; 9 positions agree with TRBD1. V shed 8 bases, J shed 2 bases, and the junction held 7 bases outside the gene matches. The CDR3 totals 16 residues. Per the germline V gene, CDR1 is ENHRY and CDR2 is SYGVKD. The CDR3 here is CAILGQGIAGANVLTF. CDR3 bases: TGTGCCATCCTGGGACAGGGTATTGCTGGGGCCAACGTCCTGACTTTC.

The V and J genes are TRBV9 and TRBJ1-1; TRBD1 aligns across 7 bases. The trim removed 3 bases at V and 7 bases at J, leaving 3 bases unmatched. Germline assignment: CDR1 SGDLS and CDR2 YYNGEE. This CDR3 is built from 12 residues. For the CDR3, the DNA is TGTGCCAGCAGCGATCAGGGGGATGAAGCTTTCTTT. Protein sequence: CASSDQGDEAFF.

The V and J genes are TRBV11-2 and TRBJ2-5; tentative D call: TRBD1 (6 bases). Germline values: CDR1 SGHAT, CDR2 FQNNGV. The CDR3 runs to 13 residues. V lost 3 bases, J lost 2 bases, and 7 bases lay in between. The CDR3 spells CASSFTGQETQYF. CDR3 nucleotide sequence: TGTGCCAGCAGCTTTACAGGGCAAGAGACCCAGTACTTC.

V usage is TRBV9 and J usage is TRBJ2-3; D is ambiguous. This CDR3 is built from 15 residues. The ends were cut back, 0 bases at V and 0 bases at J, with 8 bases in the middle. Germline V gene lookup returns CDR1 SGDLS and CDR2 YYNGEE. The CDR3 nucleotides read TGTGCCAGCAGCGTAGGGCAGCCTAGCACAGATACGCAGTATTTT. This gives the protein CASSVGQPSTDTQYF.

The chain couples TRBV6-5 to TRBJ1-2, with unresolved D. Germline V gives CDR1 MNHEY, CDR2 SVGAGI. The CDR3 is 11 amino acids. The V end was cut by 3 bases, the J end by 7 bases, with 6 bases between. This CDR3 reads CASSYAGGYTF. CDR3 nucleotide sequence: TGTGCCAGCAGTTATGCGGGTGGCTACACCTTC.

This clone is a singleton in its sample. This chain joins TRBV7-3 and TRBJ1-3, with D possibly being TRBD1 (5 bases). Trimming took 5 bases from V and 3 from J, leaving 11 bases between them. Germline loops: CDR1 SGHTA, CDR2 FQGTGA. There are 14 residues in the CDR3. CDR3 sequence reads: CASSIDSFGNTIYF. The CDR3 DNA follows: TGTGCCAGCAGCATCGACAGCTTTGGAAACACCATATATTTT. Complete variable domain (other parts from reference TRBV7-3 and TRBJ1-3): GAGVSQTPSNKVTEKGKYVELRCDPISGHTALYWYRQSLGQGPEFLIYFQGTGAADDSGLPNDRFFAVRPEGSVSTLKIQRTERGDSAVYLCASSIDSFGNTIYFGEGSWLTVV.

The V and J genes are TRBV19 and TRBJ2-2, with D tentatively TRBD1 or TRBD2 (5 bases each). The CDR3 runs 13 residues. The germline CDR1 and CDR2 sequences are LNHDA and SQIVND (reference sequence). With 7 bases removed from V and 0 bases from J, the gap between germline ends came to 6 bases. CDR3 sequence: CASTGPNTGELFF. DNA of the CDR3: TGTGCCAGTACGGGGCCGAACACCGGGGAGCTGTTTTTT.

The chain combines TRBV11-3 with TRBJ2-2, with D perhaps being TRBD1 or TRBD2 (6 bases each). Germline assignment: CDR1 SGHNT and CDR2 YENEEA. V was pared by 7 bases and J by 3 bases, with 9 bases between. The CDR3 consists of 13 residues. The CDR3 loop reads CASTGEDTGELFF. The CDR3 DNA sequence: TGTGCCAGCACAGGGGAGGACACCGGGGAGCTGTTTTTT.

The chain links TRBV10-2 to TRBJ1-4; D not resolved. CDR3 length: 16 residues. Germline V gene data show CDR1 as WSHSY and CDR2 as SAAADI. Trimming removed 1 base at V and 0 bases at J, with 9 bases between. The CDR3, as DNA: TGCGCCAGCAGTGAGTTGAGAGACTCAACTAATGAAAAACTGTTTTTT. This gives the protein CASSELRDSTNEKLFF.

This chain connects TRBV5-4 to TRBJ2-7; D may correspond to TRBD1 or TRBD2 (6 bases each). The CDR3 is 15 amino acids. Trimming cost V 3 bases and J 6 bases, with 19 bases left between them. Germline V gene sequence: CDR1 SGHNT, CDR2 YYREEE (reference sequence). The CDR3 DNA follows: TGTGCCAGCAGCTCTGGGGGAGCTGGGGGGCTCGAGCAGTACTTC. Protein product: CASSSGGAGGLEQYF.

This chain joins TRBV4-3 and TRBJ1-1; possibly TRBD1 for D (5 bases). The CDR3 consists of 13 residues. Per germline, CDR1 LGHNA and CDR2 YSLEER. V gave up 2 bases and J gave up 7 bases, with 11 bases separating them. CDR3 DNA: TGCGCCAGCAGCCAATCGGGTGGGGGTGAAGCTTTCTTT. It translates to CASSQSGGGEAFF.

This chain uses TRBV4-3 with TRBJ2-2; D is perhaps TRBD1 (6 bases). This CDR3 spans 15 amino acids. The V gene lost 0 bases and the J gene lost 3 bases, with 8 bases spanning the gap. CDR1 LGHNA and CDR2 YSLEER come from the germline V gene. CDR3 in DNA: TGCGCCAGCAGCCAAGAAGAGGGGGACACCGGGGAGCTGTTTTTT. Translating it yields CASSQEEGDTGELFF.